The rows below give T cell receptor beta chains drawn from one sample of a study of shared clonotypes between healthy human individuals. TCRdb's copy holds only in-frame clones and misses some; the assay was immunoSEQ multiplex PCR. The sample holds approximately 620,000 clones; around 97% are singletons and the top ten take about 0.06%. Source material: naive CD4+ T cells sorted from blood. All receptors come from a woman aged 25 to 39 in good health. The CDR3 runs from the conserved cysteine through the conserved F or W. D genes are given only for firm matches. Size tells how often a clone was seen (once, few, many) or the class of an expanded clone, and some rows leave it out.

CDR3nt	CDR3aa	abundance	v_gene	j_gene	d_gene
TGTGCCAGTTCACCCATATTCGGTCAGCCCCAGCATTTT	CASSPIFGQPQHF	.	TRBV19	TRBJ1-5	.
TGTGCCAGCAGCTCGGCACAGGGGATCTCCTACAATGAGCAGTTCTTC	CASSSAQGISYNEQFF	.	TRBV7-6	TRBJ2-1	TRBD1
TGTGCCAGTAGCCCTGGGACAGCCAGACTTTCACCCCTCCACTTT	CASSPGTARLSPLHF	once	TRBV19	TRBJ1-6	TRBD1
TGTGCCAGCAGTTTGGCGGACTTGGGTGGAAACACCATATATTTT	CASSLADLGGNTIYF	.	TRBV28	TRBJ1-3	.
TGTGCCAGCAGTTCCTTGGGACTAGCGGAGAGCTCCTACAATGAGCAGTTCTTC	CASSSLGLAESSYNEQFF	.	TRBV27	TRBJ2-1	TRBD2
TGCAGCGTTGACCCTTTTAGCTCCCCAGATACGCAGTATTTT	CSVDPFSSPDTQYF	.	TRBV29-1	TRBJ2-3	.
TGTGCCAGCAGCCAGGGAGGTTACGAGCAGTACTTC	CASSQGGYEQYF	.	TRBV14	TRBJ2-7	.
TGTGCCAGCAGTTACTCCAGGGGCGCCAACTATGGCTACACCTTC	CASSYSRGANYGYTF	.	TRBV6-5	TRBJ1-2	.
TGTGCCAGTAGGCGGAGCCAGAACACTGAAGCTTTCTTT	CASRRSQNTEAFF	.	TRBV19	TRBJ1-1	.
TGTGCCAGTAGTATAGAGGGCGGTCACTACGAGCAGTACTTC	CASSIEGGHYEQYF	.	TRBV19	TRBJ2-7	.
TGCGCCAGCAGCCAAGGAGTACGGACCTTTTCGGGAAACACCATATATTTT	CASSQGVRTFSGNTIYF	.	TRBV4-1	TRBJ1-3	.
TGTGCCAGCAGCTTAGAGCGGGAGGAGACCCAGTACTTC	CASSLEREETQYF	.	TRBV7-7	TRBJ2-5	TRBD2
TGTGCCAGCAGCCGGACAGGACCCCCCTTGGGCAATGAGCAGTTCTTC	CASSRTGPPLGNEQFF	.	TRBV7-2	TRBJ2-1	TRBD1
TGTGCCAGCAGTTTCGGAGCCCACACAGATACGCAGTATTTT	CASSFGAHTDTQYF	.	TRBV27	TRBJ2-3	.
TGTGCCAGCAGTGATCTGATCGGGTCAACCTACGAGCAGTACTTC	CASSDLIGSTYEQYF	.	TRBV6-1	TRBJ2-7	.
TGTGCCACCAAAGGAGAGTACGAGCAGTACTTC	CATKGEYEQYF	.	TRBV28	TRBJ2-7	.
TGTGCCAGCAGCGCAAAAGTCCCCACTGGAAACACCATATATTTT	CASSAKVPTGNTIYF	once	TRBV6-1	TRBJ1-3	.
TGTGCCAGCACGCTGGCCGGGAACACTGAAGCTTTCTTT	CASTLAGNTEAFF	.	TRBV6-5	TRBJ1-1	.
TGCGCCAGCAGCCAAGAGGGGATATTACTAGCGGGAGGAGTTACAGACGAGCAGTACTTC	CASSQEGILLAGGVTDEQYF	.	TRBV4-1	TRBJ2-7	TRBD2
TGCGCCAGCAAATCTTGGCGGGAGGGACCCTACGAGCAGTACTTC	CASKSWREGPYEQYF	.	TRBV5-1	TRBJ2-7	TRBD2
TGTGCCAGCAGCCAAGGGACCGCCATAACTGAAGCTTTCTTT	CASSQGTAITEAFF	.	TRBV28	TRBJ1-1	.
TGCGCCAGCAGCCCCCAGGGGAACACTGAAGCTTTCTTT	CASSPQGNTEAFF	.	TRBV5-1	TRBJ1-1	.
TGTGCCTGGAGTACCCAGATGTCGACCGTTAGCATCTCCTACGAGCAGTACTTC	CAWSTQMSTVSISYEQYF	.	TRBV30	TRBJ2-7	.
TGTGCCAGCAGCGATCCCCCTAACACAGATACGCAGTATTTT	CASSDPPNTDTQYF	.	TRBV9	TRBJ2-3	.
TGTGCCTGGAGTGCGACAGGCAATCAGCCCCAGCATTTT	CAWSATGNQPQHF	once	TRBV30	TRBJ1-5	.
TGCGCCAGCAGCTTGGAGGGGACTAGCCCGTATTTT	CASSLEGTSPYF	.	TRBV5-1	TRBJ2-3	TRBD2
TGCGCCAGCAGCTTGGAGGGAAACACTGAAGCTTTCTTT	CASSLEGNTEAFF	.	TRBV5-1	TRBJ1-1	.
TGTGCCAGCAGTGAGGCTAGCGGAGCGGATACGCAGTATTTT	CASSEASGADTQYF	.	TRBV2	TRBJ2-3	TRBD2
TGTGCCAGTAGTATTCCCGGGACTACCTCAATAGGGCTGTTTTTT	CASSIPGTTSIGLFF	.	TRBV19	TRBJ1-4	.
TGTGCCAGCAGTGGGGGAGGGCAGGGGGCTTTTCAAGAGACCCAGTACTTC	CASSGGGQGAFQETQYF	.	TRBV6-1	TRBJ2-5	.
TGTGCCAGCAGCCGACAGGAGGGCCAGCCCCAGCATTTT	CASSRQEGQPQHF	.	TRBV11-2	TRBJ1-5	.
TGTGCCAGCAGTGCACCGGGCTCCTACGAGCAGTACTTC	CASSAPGSYEQYF	.	TRBV6-5	TRBJ2-7	.
TGCGCCAGCAGCTTGACCTCTAACCCCACAGATACGCAGTATTTT	CASSLTSNPTDTQYF	.	TRBV5-1	TRBJ2-3	.
TGTGCCAGCAGCAACACAGGGACCACTGAAGCTTTCTTT	CASSNTGTTEAFF	.	TRBV6-5	TRBJ1-1	.
TGTGCCAGCAGCTTGGACAGGGGCAATTCACCCCTCCACTTT	CASSLDRGNSPLHF	.	TRBV5-4	TRBJ1-6	TRBD1
TGTGCCAGCTCACCACTGACAGGGTGGGGTGAAGGCTATGGCTACACCTTC	CASSPLTGWGEGYGYTF	.	TRBV18	TRBJ1-2	TRBD1
TGTGCCAGCAGCCAAGTATCCGATAATGAGCAGTTCTTC	CASSQVSDNEQFF	.	TRBV4-2	TRBJ2-1	.
TGTGCCAGTAGTATCCTGGGCGGGAGACGCAATCAGCCCCAGCATTTT	CASSILGGRRNQPQHF	.	TRBV19	TRBJ1-5	.
TGTGCCATCAGTGTCTCTTCTGGCCAGCCCCAGCATTTT	CAISVSSGQPQHF	.	TRBV10-3	TRBJ1-5	.
TGTGCCAGCAGCCCAGGGACAGGCGGTGGCTACACCTTC	CASSPGTGGGYTF	few	TRBV9	TRBJ1-2	TRBD1
TGTGCCGTGGGGGGGCGACTTGTGACCTACGAGCAGTACTTC	CAVGGRLVTYEQYF	.	TRBV28	TRBJ2-7	.
TGTGCCAGCAGCTTTACAGGGGAGAGTGGCTACACCTTC	CASSFTGESGYTF	.	TRBV7-9	TRBJ1-2	TRBD1
TGTGCCATCAGTGAGACGGATCCGGGCAATCAGCCCCAGCATTTT	CAISETDPGNQPQHF	.	TRBV10-3	TRBJ1-5	.
TGTGCCAGCAGCCCCCTTCGGGGCCGGACCAAATACGTAGAGACCCAGTACTTC	CASSPLRGRTKYVETQYF	.	TRBV5-6	TRBJ2-5	.
TGTGCCAGCAGTGCCGTGGGGGGACAGGGCTACGAGCAGTACTTC	CASSAVGGQGYEQYF	.	TRBV6-1	TRBJ2-7	TRBD1
TGTGCCAGCAGCTTAGATCCCCTCTCGCCCGCGCAGTACTTC	CASSLDPLSPAQYF	.	TRBV11-3	TRBJ2-7	.
TGTGCCAGCACCCTTTTGGGTAGGGTCACTGAAGCTTTCTTT	CASTLLGRVTEAFF	.	TRBV28	TRBJ1-1	.
TGCGCCAGCAGCTCTCACCTCGGGGGAGACGAGCAGTACTTC	CASSSHLGGDEQYF	.	TRBV5-1	TRBJ2-7	.
TGTGCCAGCAGTTCCCTCAGGAACACTGAAGCTTTCTTT	CASSSLRNTEAFF	once	TRBV6-5	TRBJ1-1	.
TGTGCCAGCAGCAAAGTGCGGGGCCGGGTCGGTGAGCAGTTCTTC	CASSKVRGRVGEQFF	.	TRBV21-1	TRBJ2-1	.
TGTGCCAGCAGTTACCAGCGGGAAGAGACCCAGTACTTC	CASSYQREETQYF	.	TRBV6-5	TRBJ2-5	.
TGTGCCAGCAGTTTACTGGCAGGGGTGGATGGCTACACCTTC	CASSLLAGVDGYTF	.	TRBV28	TRBJ1-2	.
TGTGCCAGCAGTGTAGACGGGGGGGGCAGCGGTGAAGCTTTCTTT	CASSVDGGGSGEAFF	.	TRBV6-4	TRBJ1-1	.
TGCAGCGGTATGGACGCTCCAAGCACAGATACGCAGTATTTT	CSGMDAPSTDTQYF	.	TRBV29-1	TRBJ2-3	.
TGTGCCAGCAGACCCCTCGACGGAGGCTATGGCTACACCTTC	CASRPLDGGYGYTF	.	TRBV6-6	TRBJ1-2	.
TGTGCCAGCAGTCTCAGAGGGACGAACGAAAAACTGTTTTTT	CASSLRGTNEKLFF	.	TRBV27	TRBJ1-4	.